This T cell receptor (beta chain) was found in a study of T cell responses to AZD1222 COVID-19 vaccine. Germline loops: CDR1 SGHDT, CDR2 YYEEEE. Trimming removed 1 base at V and 8 bases at J, with 12 bases between. CDR3 length equals 13 residues. Clones were read by immunoSEQ multiplex PCR, and TCRdb kept only the in-frame ones, dropping some. This table holds approximately 130,000 clones, about 92% found once. Overall study findings and caveats: No repertoire was sampled before or during the peak T cell response, only after it. Variant regions that are unmutated are reportedly the target of nearly half of spike-specific TCRs. Spike-specific TCR depth and breadth grew after two AZD1222 doses.

To note about this clone: Its antigen is still unknown. Other DNA sequences in the same sample also yield this CDR3.

The clonotype was recovered from an adult in good health. V is TRBV5-6 and J is TRBJ1-2; TRBD1 is a possible D gene (5 bases). The specimen was peripheral blood, collected on day 0 of AZD1222 vaccination. This CDR3 is CASSLRQGDGYTF. In DNA, the CDR3 is TGTGCCAGCAGCTTGAGGCAGGGTGACGGCTACACCTTC.